One and the same sample provided the 13 T cell receptor beta chains below, sequenced in a study of shared clonotypes between healthy human individuals. Sequencing used immunoSEQ multiplex PCR; TCRdb keeps in-frame clones, though not all of them. Found here are approximately 2.1 million clones, 85% to 95% of them singletons; the top ten hold under 0.45%. What was sequenced was naive CD4+ T cells from PBMCs. The sample's subset: CD45RA+ positively selected. Receptors originate from a man aged 18 to 29 in good health. Some clones in this sample may be carry-over from other donors' samples.

The gene calls are TRBV7-8 and TRBJ2-1; 9 bases map to TRBD2. CDR3 length equals 16 residues. Germline V gene data show CDR1 as SGHVS and CDR2 as FQNEAQ. The J segment lost 2 bases and the V segment lost 4 bases, leaving 6 bases of the junction unmatched. In DNA, the CDR3 is TGTGCCAGCAGCTCTAGCGGGGCAGGGACCTACAATGAGCAGTTCTTC. Encoded protein: CASSSSGAGTYNEQFF.

This chain connects TRBV5-4 to TRBJ2-5, with 11 bases matching TRBD1. J gave up 5 bases and V 5 bases, and 5 bases lay outside the gene matches. The CDR3 spans 14 residues. Germline CDR1 SGHNT, CDR2 YYREEE (reference sequence). CDR3 amino acids: CASRRDRGIETQYF. As DNA, the CDR3 is TGTGCCAGCAGACGGGACAGGGGGATCGAGACCCAGTACTTC.

DNA of the CDR3: TGTGCCAGCTCACCGGCGAGGTTGATGAACACTGAAGCTTTCTTT. This encodes CASSPARLMNTEAFF. The chain uses TRBV18 and TRBJ1-1; D unresolved. V shed 3 bases and J shed 0 bases, with 11 bases lying between them. Germline V gene sequence: CDR1 KGHSH, CDR2 LQKENI. The length of the CDR3 is 15 residues.

A remark on this clone: Additional DNA sequences in this sample encode the identical CDR3. CDR3 in DNA: TGTGCCAGCTCACCACGGGTGGGGCAAGAGACCCAGTACTTC. This translates into CASSPRVGQETQYF. The chain employs TRBV18 and TRBJ2-5; no clear D. The CDR3 is made up of 14 amino acids. V shed 1 base and J shed 2 bases, with 8 bases lying between them. Germline-derived CDR1 and CDR2 are KGHSH and LQKENI.

The chain carries TRBV27 and TRBJ2-1; D is possibly TRBD1 or TRBD2 (7 bases each). Germline V gives CDR1 MNHEY, CDR2 SMNVEV (reference sequence). V shed 5 bases and J shed 4 bases, with 21 bases lying between them. The CDR3 spans 17 residues. The CDR3: CASSQGGVAGFYNEQFF. CDR3 bases: TGTGCCAGCAGTCAGGGGGGGGTTGCGGGCTTTTACAATGAGCAGTTCTTC.

This rearrangement joins TRBV6-1 to TRBJ2-5; TRBD1 matches 9 bases. Germline values: CDR1 MNHNS, CDR2 SASEGT. This CDR3 has 15 amino acids. J was trimmed by 2 bases and V by 8 bases; bases with no gene match: 9. CDR3 amino acids: CASSWGTGPQETQYF. CDR3 coding DNA: TGTGCCAGCTCTTGGGGGACAGGGCCTCAAGAGACCCAGTACTTC.

The chain is built from TRBV2 and TRBJ2-7; D call uncertain. Germline assignment: CDR1 SNHLY and CDR2 FYNNEI. CDR3 length: 14 amino acids. Deletions cut 1 base from V and 1 base from J, with 8 bases between. The CDR3 DNA reads TGTGCCAGCAGTGAAGAAAAGGTATCCTACGAGCAGTACTTC. Its protein product is CASSEEKVSYEQYF.

V gene TRBV4-3 combines with J gene TRBJ2-5; 8 nucleotides agree with TRBD1. This CDR3 contains 15 residues. The J segment lost 1 base and the V segment lost 4 bases, leaving 5 bases of the junction unmatched. Germline CDR1 and CDR2: LGHNA and YSLEER. The CDR3 region has the DNA TGCGCCAGCAGCCGACACAGGGGGACCCAAGAGACCCAGTACTTC. Protein sequence: CASSRHRGTQETQYF.

J is TRBJ2-7 and V is TRBV14; 8 positions agree with TRBD1. CDR1 is SGHDN and CDR2 is FVKESK in the germline V gene. V was pared by 1 base and J by 4 bases, with 9 bases of the junction left unmatched. This CDR3 spans 16 amino acids. The chain's CDR3 is CASSQGAGGILYEQYF. Here the CDR3 DNA reads TGTGCCAGCAGCCAAGGGGCAGGGGGCATACTGTACGAGCAGTACTTC.

The rearrangement links TRBV11-2 to TRBJ1-2; D call uncertain. This CDR3 is 14 amino acids long. In germline, CDR1 is SGHAT, CDR2 FQNNGV. V was pared by 4 bases and J by 1 base, with 10 bases between. In DNA form, the CDR3 reads TGTGCCAGCAGCTCCCCTAGGCTTAACTATGGCTACACCTTC. Protein: CASSSPRLNYGYTF.

The V gene is TRBV4-1, the J gene TRBJ2-7; TRBD1 might be the D (7 bases). The V end lost 6 bases, the J end lost 3 bases, and 33 bases lay between the germline ends. The germline V gene encodes CDR1 MGHRA and CDR2 YSYEKL. CDR3 size: 20 residues. The CDR3 nucleotides read TGCGCCAGCAGGCACCATTTGGCACAGGAGGGCGGCACAGGGGACTACGAGCAGTACTTC. It encodes CASRHHLAQEGGTGDYEQYF.

The rearrangement joins TRBV7-9 to TRBJ2-5; D might be TRBD2 (5 bases). The CDR3 extends over 12 amino acids. V shed 8 bases and J shed 4 bases, with 11 bases lying between them. Germline-derived CDR1 and CDR2 are SEHNR and FQNEAQ (reference sequence). The CDR3 DNA reads TGTGCCAGCGCCCAGGCGGGAGAGACCCAGTACTTC. Translation: CASAQAGETQYF.

The chain couples TRBV7-2 to TRBJ2-2, with a possible D match to TRBD2 (6 bases). Germline CDR1 is SGHTA and CDR2 is FQGNSA. The CDR3 is 14 residues long. V was clipped by 5 bases and J by 4 bases, with 11 bases between them. As DNA, the CDR3 is TGTGCCAGCAGCGGGCAGCGGGCCACCGGGGAGCTGTTTTTT. Protein product: CASSGQRATGELFF.